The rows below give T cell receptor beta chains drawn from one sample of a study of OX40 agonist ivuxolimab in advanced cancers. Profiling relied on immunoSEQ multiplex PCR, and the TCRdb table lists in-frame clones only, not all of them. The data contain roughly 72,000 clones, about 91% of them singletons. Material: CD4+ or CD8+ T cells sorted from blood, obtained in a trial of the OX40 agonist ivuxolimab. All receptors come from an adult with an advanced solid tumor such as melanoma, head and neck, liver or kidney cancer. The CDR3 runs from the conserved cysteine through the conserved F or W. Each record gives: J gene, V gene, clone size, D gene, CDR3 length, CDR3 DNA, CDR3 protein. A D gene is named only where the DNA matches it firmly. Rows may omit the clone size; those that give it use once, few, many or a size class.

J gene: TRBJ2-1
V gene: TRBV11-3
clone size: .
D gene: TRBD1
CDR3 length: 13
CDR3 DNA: TGTGCCAGCAGCTGGGACAGTCACAATGAGCAGTTCTTC
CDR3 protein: CASSWDSHNEQFF

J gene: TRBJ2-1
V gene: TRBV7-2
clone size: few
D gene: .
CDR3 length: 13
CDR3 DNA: TGTGCCAGCAGCTTAGGAAGGACCAATGAGCAGTTCTTC
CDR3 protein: CASSLGRTNEQFF

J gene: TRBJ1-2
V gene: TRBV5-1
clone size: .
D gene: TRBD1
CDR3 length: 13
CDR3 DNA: TGCGCCAGCAGCCAGGGGACAGGGGAGGGCTACACCTTC
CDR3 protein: CASSQGTGEGYTF

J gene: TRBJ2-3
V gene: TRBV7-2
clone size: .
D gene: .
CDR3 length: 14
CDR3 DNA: TGTGCCAGCAGACTCTGGGGTCGCACAGATACGCAGTATTTT
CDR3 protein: CASRLWGRTDTQYF

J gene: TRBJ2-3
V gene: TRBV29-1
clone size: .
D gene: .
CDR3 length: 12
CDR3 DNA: TGCAGCGGGGCCGGGGGTGCAGATACGCAGTATTTT
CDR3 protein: CSGAGGADTQYF

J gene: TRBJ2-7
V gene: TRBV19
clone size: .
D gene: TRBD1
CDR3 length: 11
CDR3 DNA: TGTGCCAGTGCCGACAGGGACGAGCAGTACTTC
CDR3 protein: CASADRDEQYF

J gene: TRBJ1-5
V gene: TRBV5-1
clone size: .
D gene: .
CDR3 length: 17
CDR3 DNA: TGCGCCAGCAGCCCCGGCCCCCTATTGGGGAGCAATCAGCCCCAGCATTTT
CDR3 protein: CASSPGPLLGSNQPQHF

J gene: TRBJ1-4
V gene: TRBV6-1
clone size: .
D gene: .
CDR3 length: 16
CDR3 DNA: TGTGCCAGCAGTGTCAGTACAGGGCTCGGTAATGAAAAACTGTTTTTT
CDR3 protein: CASSVSTGLGNEKLFF

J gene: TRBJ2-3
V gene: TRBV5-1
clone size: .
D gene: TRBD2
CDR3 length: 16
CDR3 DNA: TGCGCCAGCAGCTTCGTCCGGCGGGAGGTTCCAGATACGCAGTATTTT
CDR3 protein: CASSFVRREVPDTQYF

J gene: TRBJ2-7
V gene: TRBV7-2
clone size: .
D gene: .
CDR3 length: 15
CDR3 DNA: TGTGCCAGCAGCCTCAGACAGGTGCGTTCCTACGAGCAGTACTTC
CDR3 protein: CASSLRQVRSYEQYF

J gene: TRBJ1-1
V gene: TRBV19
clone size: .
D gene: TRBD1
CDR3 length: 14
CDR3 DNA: TGTGCCAGTAGGAACGACAGGGTTAAAACTGAAGCTTTCTTT
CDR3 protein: CASRNDRVKTEAFF

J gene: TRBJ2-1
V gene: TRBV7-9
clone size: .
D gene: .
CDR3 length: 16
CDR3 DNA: TGTGCCAGCAGCCTTAAGGCGGCCTCCCGTTACAATGAGCAGTTCTTC
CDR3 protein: CASSLKAASRYNEQFF

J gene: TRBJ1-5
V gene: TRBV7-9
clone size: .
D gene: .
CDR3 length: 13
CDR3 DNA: TGTGCCAGCAGCTTTGGGGGGAATCAGCCCCAGCATTTT
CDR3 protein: CASSFGGNQPQHF

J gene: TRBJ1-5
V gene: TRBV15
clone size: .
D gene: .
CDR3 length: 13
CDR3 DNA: TGTGCCACCAGCAGAGTAAGCAATCAGCCCCAGCATTTT
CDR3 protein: CATSRVSNQPQHF

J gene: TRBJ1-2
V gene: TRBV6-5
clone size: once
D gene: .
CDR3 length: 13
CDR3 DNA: TGTGCCAGCAGTCGACCTGGGGAGGACGGCTACACCTTC
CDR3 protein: CASSRPGEDGYTF